The 21 T cell receptor beta chains below were found in one sample sequenced in a study of blood T cell repertoires in COVID-19. Generated by immunoSEQ multiplex PCR, the TCRdb table keeps only in-frame clones and is missing some. In the table there are fewer than 200,000 clones, 70% to 85% of which are singletons. Sequenced input: peripheral blood. The receptors were sampled from a human donor in a cohort sampled during active COVID-19.

The V and J genes are TRBV5-1 and TRBJ2-3, with TRBD1 as a possible D gene (5 bases). Trimming stripped 1 base from V and 1 base from J, with 7 bases between. Germline CDR1 is SGHRS and CDR2 is YFSETQ. The length of the CDR3 is 14 residues. CDR3 amino acids: CASSLTGRTDTQYF. DNA of the CDR3: TGCGCCAGCAGCTTGACAGGTCGCACAGATACGCAGTATTTT.

This clone occurred a few times. The chain employs TRBV2 and TRBJ2-7, with a possible D match to TRBD2 (6 bases). CDR3 size: 18 residues. Between the trimmed V and J ends, which lost 5 bases and 5 bases, there was a span of 28 bases. Germline values: CDR1 SNHLY, CDR2 FYNNEI. The CDR3 DNA follows: TGTGCCAGCAGTAGCTACGAGGGCGGGGCGCATGGGTCTGACGAGCAGTACTTC. Its protein is CASSSYEGGAHGSDEQYF.

The chain is built from TRBV5-1 and TRBJ1-2, with 11 bases identical to TRBD1. CDR1 is SGHRS and CDR2 is YFSETQ in the germline V gene. The V and J ends lost 3 bases and 6 bases, in that order; junction bases with no gene match: 1. This CDR3 has 13 residues. The DNA for the CDR3 is TGCGCCAGCAGCTGGACAGGGGGCAATGGCTACACCTTC. Its protein product is CASSWTGGNGYTF.

The gene calls are TRBV19 and TRBJ1-1; D is perhaps TRBD1 (6 bases). This CDR3 has 16 residues. Germline lookup yields CDR1 LNHDA and CDR2 SQIVND (reference sequence). Deletions cut 2 bases from V and 7 bases from J, with 20 bases between. The CDR3 nucleotides are TGTGCCAGTAGTATAACCACTCCAGGGGCCCTCGGTGAAGCTTTCTTT. This translates into CASSITTPGALGEAFF. Complete variable domain (other parts from reference TRBV19 and TRBJ1-1): DGGITQSPKYLFRKEGQNVTLSCEQNLNHDAMYWYRQDPGQGLRLIYYSQIVNDFQKGDIAEGYSVSREKKESFPLTVTSAQKNPTAFYLCASSITTPGALGEAFFGQGTRLTVV.

The V and J genes are TRBV10-3 and TRBJ1-1; TRBD1 matches 9 bases. V trimming: 6 bases; J trimming: 2 bases; junction bases outside the gene matches: 7. Germline V lookup: CDR1 ENHRY, CDR2 SYGVKD. The CDR3 has 15 residues. The chain's CDR3 is CAIRAQGQGNTEAFF. For the CDR3, the DNA is TGTGCCATCAGGGCCCAGGGACAGGGAAACACTGAAGCTTTCTTT.

The V gene is TRBV5-1, the J gene TRBJ1-1; D uncertain. The CDR3 loop spans 13 amino acids. Germline assignment: CDR1 SGHRS and CDR2 YFSETQ. Trimming pared 4 bases from V and 3 bases from J, leaving 10 bases between. The chain's CDR3 is CASSPNMDTEAFF. In DNA form, the CDR3 reads TGCGCCAGCAGCCCGAACATGGACACTGAAGCTTTCTTT.

The gene calls are TRBV30 and TRBJ2-7; TRBD2 agrees at 8 bases. The CDR3 length is 16 residues. Germline values: CDR1 GTSNPN, CDR2 SVGIG (reference sequence). Trimming took 0 bases from V and 4 from J; bases not matched to a gene: 11. The CDR3 nucleotides read TGTGCCTGGAGTGTACAGTTGCAAGCGGGAGATTACGAGCAGTACTTC. Amino acid sequence: CAWSVQLQAGDYEQYF. Combining the CDR3 with reference TRBV30 and TRBJ2-7 gives the whole variable domain SQTIHQWPATLVQPVGSPLSLECTVEGTSNPNLYWYRQAAGRGLQLLFYSVGIGQISSEVPQNLSASRPQDRQFILSSKKLLLSDSGFYLCAWSVQLQAGDYEQYFGPGTRLTVT.

The genes are TRBV7-2 and TRBJ1-2, with 10 bases aligning to TRBD1. Germline CDR1 is SGHTA and CDR2 is FQGNSA. This CDR3 region has 19 residues. The V gene end was trimmed by 1 base and the J gene end by 4 bases; junction bases not matched to a gene: 15. The CDR3 is CASSLGLGDRGLLGYGYTF. The CDR3 nucleotides are TGTGCCAGCAGCTTAGGCTTAGGAGACAGGGGGCTTTTGGGCTATGGCTACACCTTC.

The gene calls are TRBV5-5 and TRBJ2-4, with a possible D match to TRBD1 (5 bases). The germline CDR1 and CDR2 sequences are SGHKS and YYEKEE (reference sequence). With 0 bases removed from V and 5 bases from J, the gap between germline ends came to 18 bases. The CDR3 is 17 amino acids. CDR3 DNA: TGTGCCAGCAGCTTGGTGGGGCCCATGGGGATCCAAAACATTCAGTACTTC. Amino acids: CASSLVGPMGIQNIQYF.

The rearrangement links TRBV5-1 to TRBJ2-1; 9 nucleotides match TRBD2. CDR3 length: 16 residues. V was clipped by 0 bases and J by 5 bases; unmatched bases: 6. Germline CDR1 SGHRS, CDR2 YFSETQ. DNA of the CDR3: TGCGCCAGCAGCTTGGTAACTAGCGGGCACGACAATGAGCAGTTCTTC. It translates to CASSLVTSGHDNEQFF.

The V gene is TRBV19, the J gene TRBJ2-1; 9 nucleotides align to TRBD1. This CDR3 contains 14 residues. Trimming removed 7 bases from V and 6 bases from J; junction bases left unmatched: 7. Per the germline V gene, CDR1 is LNHDA and CDR2 is SQIVND (reference sequence). The CDR3 reads CASTRDRVSNEQFF. CDR3 nucleotide sequence: TGTGCCAGTACGCGGGACAGGGTCTCCAATGAGCAGTTCTTC.

V is TRBV6-5 and J is TRBJ1-3, with D possibly matching TRBD1 (5 bases). Trimming removed 7 bases at V and 4 bases at J, with 17 bases between. The CDR3 is made up of 15 amino acids. Germline CDR1 reads MNHEY; CDR2 reads SVGAGI. The DNA of the CDR3 is TGTGCCAGCATCCTAGTAGGGGAAACAGGAAACACCATATATTTT. It translates to CASILVGETGNTIYF.

J is TRBJ2-7 and V is TRBV4-2; D possibly corresponds to TRBD2 (7 bases). This CDR3 has 17 amino acids. With 2 bases removed from V and 0 bases from J, the gap between germline ends came to 17 bases. CDR1 LGHNA and CDR2 YNFKEQ come from the germline V gene. The CDR3 DNA reads as TGTGCCAGCAGCCAACAGAGGGGGGGGGACCACTCCTACGAGCAGTACTTC. Translation: CASSQQRGGDHSYEQYF.

The J gene is TRBJ2-5, the V gene TRBV20-1; D unresolved. Between the trimmed V and J ends, which lost 7 bases and 5 bases, there was a span of 11 bases. The length of the CDR3 is 11 residues. In germline, CDR1 is DFQATT, CDR2 SNEGSKA (reference sequence). CDR3 nucleotide sequence: TGCAGTGTGCGGCTAGTGGAGACCCAGTACTTC. This gives the protein CSVRLVETQYF.

CDR3 amino acids: CASSLYGTGGIGNTIYF. As DNA, the CDR3 is TGTGCCAGCAGCCTTTATGGGACAGGGGGCATTGGAAACACCATATATTTT. This chain uses TRBV14 with TRBJ1-3; 12 nucleotides align to TRBD1. The CDR3 runs 17 residues. The V and J ends lost 4 bases and 3 bases, in that order; junction bases with no gene match: 7. The germline V gene encodes CDR1 SGHDN and CDR2 FVKESK.

CDR3 sequence (DNA): TGTGCCAGCAGCTTAGTCGGGACAGGGACCTACGAGCAGTACTTC. Residues: CASSLVGTGTYEQYF. The chain is built from TRBV11-2 and TRBJ2-7; 9 bases fit TRBD1. The length of the CDR3 is 15 residues. V was pared by 1 base and J by 2 bases, with 3 bases of the junction left unmatched. Germline loops: CDR1 SGHAT, CDR2 FQNNGV.

The chain uses TRBV5-6 and TRBJ2-3, with D maybe TRBD1 (5 bases). The V end lost 4 bases, the J end lost 11 bases, and 17 bases lay between the germline ends. Germline CDR1 reads SGHDT; CDR2 reads YYEEEE. The CDR3 consists of 13 residues. This CDR3 reads CASSLKGQGKQYF. The DNA for the CDR3 is TGTGCCAGCAGCCTAAAAGGGCAGGGTAAGCAGTATTTT.

The chain is built from TRBV30 and TRBJ1-1; TRBD1 matches 7 bases. The CDR3 extends over 12 amino acids. Germline values: CDR1 GTSNPN, CDR2 SVGIG (reference sequence). The J segment lost 10 bases and the V segment lost 2 bases, leaving 7 bases of the junction unmatched. CDR3 sequence: CAWSPRTGPAFF. CDR3 in DNA: TGTGCCTGGAGTCCAAGGACAGGCCCAGCTTTCTTT.

The sample holds one count of this clone. J is TRBJ1-1 and V is TRBV3-1 (or the pseudogene TRBV3-2); no firm D call. V shed 7 bases and J shed 3 bases, with 15 bases lying between them. Germline CDR1 reads LGHDT; CDR2 reads YNNKEL (reference sequence). This CDR3 is 14 amino acids long. The CDR3 protein is CASTTINRDTEAFF. Here the CDR3 DNA reads TGTGCCAGCACCACCATCAACCGGGACACTGAAGCTTTCTTT.

The chain employs TRBV2 and TRBJ1-3; TRBD1 is a possible D gene (5 bases). Germline lookup yields CDR1 SNHLY and CDR2 FYNNEI. The CDR3 consists of 15 residues. The V and J ends lost 7 bases and 1 base respectively, with 14 bases between them. Here the CDR3 reads CASKVFRASGNTIYF. The DNA of the CDR3 is TGTGCCAGCAAGGTCTTCAGGGCGTCTGGAAACACCATATATTTT.

V gene TRBV6-5 combines with J gene TRBJ1-1, with 9 bases that match TRBD1. The V gene's germline CDR1 is MNHEY and CDR2 SVGAGI. The junction had 9 bases not matched to a gene; V was cut back by 6 bases and J by 4 bases. The length of the CDR3 is 15 residues. For the CDR3, the DNA is TGTGCCAGCAGAATAATGACAGGGGGAGTCACTGAAGCTTTCTTT. This encodes CASRIMTGGVTEAFF.